The T cell receptor (beta chain) under discussion was sequenced for a study of blood T cells in healthy people across ages. Study results and caveats: The study found more naive CD4+ cells and higher diversity in long-lived than aged donors. Considered underestimates were the diversity estimates obtained from one million T cells. Per million T cells, the diversity of TCR beta decreased roughly linearly as age advanced. With donor CMV status unknown, expanded clonotype changes were possibly confounded.

The CDR3 has 17 amino acids. Germline V lookup: CDR1 KGHSH, CDR2 LQKENI. V shed 3 bases and J 0 bases; nucleotides not matched to a gene: 6. A sample-barcoded 5' primer and a J-beta primer mix were used in a second PCR of about 7 to 11 cycles. From the 5' RACE reads, TCRdb called clonotypes with MiXCR, one entry per CDR3 protein. The table records 1 million or so distinct CDR3 sequences, 40% to 55% of them present only once. On this clonotype: The antigen is unknown.

The origin of this receptor is an older woman in good health. The genes are TRBV18 and TRBJ2-4, with TRBD2 matching 9 bases. The sequenced sample was blood. The CDR3 region has the DNA TGTGCCAGCTCACCGAACATAGCGGGGGTAGCCAAAAACATTCAGTACTTC. As protein: CASSPNIAGVAKNIQYF.